The source of this TCR beta chain is a study of T-cell memory formation after mild COVID-19. Constant-segment-primed 5'RACE gave TCR alpha and TCR beta cDNA libraries with sample barcodes and UMIs. TCRdb recomputed calls from the 5' RACE reads with MiXCR, one row per CDR3 protein. Altogether approximately 580,000 distinct CDR3 sequences are present, about 20% being singletons, with the ten largest covering around 12%. Per germline, CDR1 KGHDR and CDR2 SFDVKD. With 5 bases removed from V and 7 bases from J, the gap between germline ends came to 11 bases. The CDR3 runs 13 residues. Sequencing was performed on PBMCs or a T cell subset sorted from them (not recorded which). This receptor was identified in an adult woman who had mild COVID-19 (a few samples of this study predate the infection). Cell type and time point are not known. This rearrangement joins TRBV24-1 to TRBJ2-1; D remains unclear. This chain's CDR3 is CATSGPLANEQFF. The DNA of the CDR3 is TGTGCCACCAGTGGACCTTTAGCAAATGAGCAGTTCTTC.